This is a list of T cell receptor beta chains from one sample in a study of blood T cell repertoires in COVID-19. Assay used: immunoSEQ multiplex PCR; TCRdb lists only in-frame clones, some missing. The sample has approximately 240,000 clones, around 85% seen once. The sample consisted of peripheral blood. These receptors came from a middle-aged woman with active or convalescent COVID-19. Both conserved end residues are part of each CDR3. D genes are given only for firm matches. Clone size, where shown, is once, few, many, or a class for clones that have expanded.

TRBV11-2	NA	TRBJ2-3	NA	CASSLLTPSTDTQYF	TGTGCCAGCAGCTTACTGACACCTAGCACAGATACGCAGTATTTT
TRBV2	TRBD2	TRBJ2-3	NA	CASGGLAERTDTQYF	TGTGCCAGCGGGGGACTAGCGGAGAGAACAGATACGCAGTATTTT
TRBV4-1	TRBD1	TRBJ1-5	NA	CASAPTGTAPNQPQHF	TGCGCCAGCGCGCCAACCGGGACAGCCCCCAATCAGCCCCAGCATTTT
TRBV5-1	TRBD1	TRBJ2-2	once	CASSSDRAGELFF	TGCGCCAGCAGCTCGGACAGGGCCGGGGAGCTGTTTTTT
TRBV5-1	NA	TRBJ1-4	NA	CASRAGPGEKLFF	TGCGCCAGCAGGGCAGGGCCGGGTGAAAAACTGTTTTTT
TRBV10-3	TRBD2	TRBJ2-2	NA	CAIRMTSGGAGELFF	TGTGCCATCAGGATGACTAGCGGGGGGGCCGGGGAGCTGTTTTTT
TRBV2	TRBD2	TRBJ2-1	NA	CASSGTSGGEQFF	TGTGCCAGCAGCGGGACTAGCGGGGGGGAGCAGTTCTTC
TRBV19	TRBD1	TRBJ1-1	once	CASSQTGGNEAFF	TGTGCCAGTAGTCAAACAGGGGGCAATGAAGCTTTCTTT
TRBV28	NA	TRBJ1-2	NA	CASSLGTTGYTF	TGTGCCAGCAGTTTGGGCACCACCGGCTACACCTTC
TRBV3-1/TRBV3-2	NA	TRBJ1-5	NA	CASSQTGNQPQHF	TGTGCCAGCAGCCAAACAGGGAATCAGCCCCAGCATTTT
TRBV29-1	NA	TRBJ2-2	NA	CSVEDSSNTGELFF	TGCAGCGTGGAAGATTCCTCGAACACCGGGGAGCTGTTTTTT
TRBV10-1	NA	TRBJ1-4	NA	CAAYRAPPTVF	TGCGCCGCCTACAGGGCCCCCCCAACTGTTTTT
TRBV5-1	NA	TRBJ1-3	NA	CASSLDRDKGNTIYF	TGCGCCAGCAGCTTGGACAGGGATAAGGGAAACACCATATATTTT
TRBV10-2	NA	TRBJ1-6	NA	CASSEAGTAWGEPLHF	TGCGCCAGCAGTGAGGCTGGGACTGCTTGGGGAGAACCCCTCCACTTT
TRBV15	TRBD1	TRBJ1-5	NA	CATTRQGNQPQHF	TGTGCCACGACTAGACAGGGGAATCAGCCCCAGCATTTT
TRBV27	TRBD2	TRBJ2-1	NA	CASKASGTSGVGEQFF	TGTGCCAGCAAAGCGTCTGGGACTAGCGGAGTAGGGGAGCAGTTCTTC
TRBV7-3	NA	TRBJ2-3	NA	CASSSSGTSGDTQYF	TGTGCCAGCAGCTCGTCCGGGACTTCAGGGGATACGCAGTATTTT
TRBV5-1	TRBD1	TRBJ1-2	once	CASSFDRDGYTF	TGCGCCAGCAGCTTTGACAGGGATGGCTACACCTTC
TRBV7-3	NA	TRBJ2-3	once	CASSPFETAANTQYF	TGTGCCAGCAGCCCCTTTGAGACCGCGGCGAATACGCAGTATTTT
TRBV9	TRBD1	TRBJ1-1	NA	CASSGRDREANTEAFF	TGTGCCAGCAGCGGACGGGACAGGGAGGCGAACACTGAAGCTTTCTTT
TRBV21-1	NA	TRBJ2-4	NA	CASSLPRNRGVGNIQYF	TGTGCCAGCAGCCTACCGAGAAACCGGGGGGTTGGAAACATTCAGTACTTC
TRBV20-1	TRBD1	TRBJ2-2	NA	CSASGAGTGTGELFF	TGCAGTGCTAGTGGGGCCGGGACAGGGACCGGGGAGCTGTTTTTT
TRBV28	NA	TRBJ1-2	NA	CASSYMGQESGYTF	TGTGCCAGCAGTTATATGGGGCAGGAGAGTGGCTACACCTTC
TRBV2	TRBD2	TRBJ2-2	few	CASTKGTSGAGELFF	TGTGCCAGCACCAAGGGTACTAGCGGGGCCGGGGAGCTGTTTTTT
TRBV18	NA	TRBJ1-1	NA	CASSPTGGDTEAFF	TGTGCCAGCTCACCGACGGGGGGGGACACTGAAGCTTTCTTT
TRBV25-1	NA	TRBJ1-3	few	CASGRGIGGNTIYF	TGTGCCAGCGGAAGGGGTATTGGAGGAAACACCATATATTTT
TRBV7-9	TRBD1	TRBJ1-1	NA	CASSPRTGEGLNTEAFF	TGTGCCAGCAGTCCAAGGACAGGGGAGGGCTTGAACACTGAAGCTTTCTTT
TRBV7-3	NA	TRBJ1-1	few	CASSSQAGTEAFF	TGTGCCAGCAGCTCCCAGGCGGGGACTGAAGCTTTCTTT
TRBV24-1	TRBD1	TRBJ1-2	NA	CATSDPRGAPYGYTF	TGTGCCACCAGTGACCCCAGGGGGGCCCCCTATGGCTACACCTTC
TRBV6-4	NA	TRBJ2-5	NA	CASRAEWGEDQETQYF	TGTGCCAGCAGGGCCGAGTGGGGGGAAGACCAAGAGACCCAGTACTTC
TRBV12-5	TRBD1	TRBJ1-6	NA	CASGLAHREGASSYNSPLHF	TGTGCTAGTGGTTTGGCACATCGGGAGGGGGCCAGCTCCTATAATTCACCCCTCCACTTT
TRBV27	NA	TRBJ2-5	NA	CASSFRGSPLGETQYF	TGTGCCAGCAGTTTTCGGGGGTCCCCGTTGGGAGAGACCCAGTACTTC
TRBV6-5	NA	TRBJ2-1	NA	CASSSPISYTYNEQFF	TGTGCCAGCAGTTCTCCTATCTCGTATACCTACAATGAGCAGTTCTTC
TRBV3-1/TRBV3-2	NA	TRBJ2-7	NA	CASSQVHGYEQYF	TGTGCCAGCAGCCAGGTACACGGGTACGAGCAGTACTTC
TRBV5-1	NA	TRBJ2-5	NA	CASSPTVGQETQYF	TGCGCCAGCAGCCCCACAGTGGGCCAAGAGACCCAGTACTTC
TRBV23-1	TRBD2	TRBJ2-1	NA	CASSPKFSGTSSVLAQFF	TGCGCCAGCAGTCCAAAGTTTTCCGGGACTAGCTCCGTATTGGCGCAGTTCTTC
TRBV19	NA	TRBJ1-1	NA	CASSIRGATEAFF	TGTGCCAGTAGTATTCGGGGGGCCACTGAAGCTTTCTTT
TRBV18	NA	TRBJ1-1	NA	CASFAGLINTEAFF	TGTGCCAGCTTCGCGGGACTGATAAACACTGAAGCTTTCTTT
TRBV10-3	TRBD2	TRBJ2-1	many	CAISVRGGISYNEQFF	TGTGCCATCAGTGTCCGCGGGGGGATCTCCTACAATGAGCAGTTCTTC
TRBV5-1	TRBD1	TRBJ2-3	NA	CASSLGQGALGTDTQYF	TGCGCCAGCAGCTTGGGCCAGGGGGCCCTGGGTACTGATACGCAGTATTTT
TRBV19	TRBD1	TRBJ1-4	NA	CASYNYGTGGEKLFF	TGTGCCAGTTACAATTACGGGACAGGGGGAGAAAAACTGTTTTTT
TRBV6-5	TRBD1	TRBJ1-5	NA	CASSPTGGSSQPQHF	TGTGCCAGCAGTCCGACAGGGGGCTCCTCTCAGCCCCAGCATTTT
TRBV7-6	NA	TRBJ1-6	NA	CASSLAAGRIYNSPLHF	TGTGCCAGCAGCTTAGCAGCGGGCCGGATTTATAATTCACCCCTCCACTTT
TRBV11-2	NA	TRBJ1-2	few	CASSLAGGVYGYTF	TGTGCCAGCAGCTTAGCGGGAGGAGTCTATGGCTACACCTTC
TRBV28	NA	TRBJ2-3	NA	CASTVTSGTDTQYF	TGTGCCAGCACCGTGACTAGTGGCACAGATACGCAGTATTTT
TRBV11-3	TRBD1	TRBJ2-5	NA	CASSSGQGLQETQYF	TGTGCCAGCAGCTCGGGACAGGGACTCCAAGAGACCCAGTACTTC
TRBV18	TRBD1	TRBJ2-7	NA	CASSRGQPYEQYF	TGTGCCAGCTCCCGGGGACAGCCCTACGAGCAGTACTTC
TRBV28	NA	TRBJ2-4	few	CASSWEYNIQYF	TGTGCCAGCAGTTGGGAGTACAACATTCAGTACTTC
TRBV28	NA	TRBJ2-3	NA	CASSVSGIRTDTQYF	TGTGCCAGCAGTGTTTCAGGGATCAGGACAGATACGCAGTATTTT
TRBV24-1	TRBD2	TRBJ2-3	NA	CATSDAGGTDTQYF	TGTGCCACCAGTGACGCGGGGGGCACAGATACGCAGTATTTT
TRBV28	TRBD2	TRBJ2-1	NA	CASTPTGTSGYNEQFF	TGTGCCAGCACCCCGACGGGGACTAGCGGCTACAATGAGCAGTTCTTC
TRBV5-6	NA	TRBJ1-1	NA	CASSSPPGTNTEAFF	TGTGCCAGCAGCTCGCCCCCGGGTACTAACACTGAAGCTTTCTTT
TRBV30	TRBD1	TRBJ2-2	NA	CAWSRSRQGVPGELFF	TGTGCCTGGAGTCGGTCCCGACAGGGGGTTCCCGGGGAGCTGTTTTTT
TRBV10-2	NA	TRBJ2-5	NA	CASSESEGKETQYF	TGCGCCAGCAGTGAGTCCGAGGGAAAAGAGACCCAGTACTTC
TRBV18	NA	TRBJ1-4	NA	CASSPIVFEKLFF	TGTGCCAGCTCACCAATAGTTTTTGAAAAACTGTTTTTT